This TCR beta chain comes out of a study of beta chain features in type 1 diabetes. About the study: Sorted cells numbering roughly 100,000,000 were examined across all samples. Study-wide points: Moderate yet significant TCRB CDR3 shortening was seen in Type 1 diabetes patients in all four CD4+ subsets. The question of HLA type influencing TCRB rearrangement was one that remained unresolved here.

Comments on this clone: The antigen remains unidentified.

Expressed TCRB transcripts were sequenced because the entire RNA isolate underwent reverse transcription. Method: immunoSEQ multiplex PCR; TCRdb's copy keeps in-frame clones and lacks some. The sample shows about 700,000 clones, roughly 13% of them seen only once. Material for sequencing was naive CD4+ T cells from blood. The clonotype was recovered from a man between 18 and 29 years old with type 1 diabetes.

The DNA of the CDR3 is TGTGCCAGCAGTGATACGAGGAGGGGCACAGATACGCAGTATTTT. It encodes CASSDTRRGTDTQYF. V gene TRBV2 combines with J gene TRBJ2-3; D might be TRBD2 (6 bases). The CDR3 sequence is 15 residues long. Germline-derived CDR1 and CDR2 are SNHLY and FYNNEI. Trimming removed 3 bases at V and 1 base at J, with 11 bases between.